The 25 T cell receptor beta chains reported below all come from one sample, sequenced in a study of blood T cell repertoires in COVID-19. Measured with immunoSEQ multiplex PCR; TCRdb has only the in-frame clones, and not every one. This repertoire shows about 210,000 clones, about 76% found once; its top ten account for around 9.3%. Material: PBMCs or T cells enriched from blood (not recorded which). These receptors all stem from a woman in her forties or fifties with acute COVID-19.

The CDR3 reads CASSKGHVTEAFF. The CDR3 DNA reads TGTGCCAGCAGTAAGGGGCACGTCACTGAAGCTTTCTTT. The V call is TRBV9, the J call TRBJ1-1, with a tentative D call TRBD1 (5 bases). Looked up from germline, CDR1 is SGDLS and CDR2 is YYNGEE. The CDR3 has 13 residues. The germline V and J ends were trimmed by 5 bases and 4 bases, with 12 bases remaining between them.

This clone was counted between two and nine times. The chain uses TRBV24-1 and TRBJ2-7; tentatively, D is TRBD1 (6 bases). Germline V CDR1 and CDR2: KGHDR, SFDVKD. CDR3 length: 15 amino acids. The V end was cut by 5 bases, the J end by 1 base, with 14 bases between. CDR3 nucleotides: TGTGCCACCAGTGCCATCAGGGGCGGATCCTACGAGCAGTACTTC. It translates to CATSAIRGGSYEQYF.

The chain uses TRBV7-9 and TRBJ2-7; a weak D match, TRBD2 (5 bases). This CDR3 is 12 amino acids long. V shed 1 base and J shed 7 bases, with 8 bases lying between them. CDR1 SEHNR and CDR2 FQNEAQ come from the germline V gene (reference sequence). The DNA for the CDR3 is TGTGCCAGCAGCTTAGGCGGCGGGGAGCAGTACTTC. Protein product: CASSLGGGEQYF.

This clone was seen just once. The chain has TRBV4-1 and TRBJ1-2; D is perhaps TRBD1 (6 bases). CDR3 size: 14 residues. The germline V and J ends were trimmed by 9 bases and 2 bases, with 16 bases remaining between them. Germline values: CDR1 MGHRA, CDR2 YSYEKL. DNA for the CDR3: TGCGCCAGTAGAAAAGGGGGGGGAAACTATGGCTACACCTTC. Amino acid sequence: CASRKGGGNYGYTF.

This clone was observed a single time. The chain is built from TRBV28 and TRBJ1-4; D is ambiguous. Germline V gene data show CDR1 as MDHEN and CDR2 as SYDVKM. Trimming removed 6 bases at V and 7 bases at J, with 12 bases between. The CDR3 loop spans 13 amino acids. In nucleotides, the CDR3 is TGTGCCAGCAGCCCAGGCCTGTCTGAAAAACTGTTTTTT. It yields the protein CASSPGLSEKLFF.

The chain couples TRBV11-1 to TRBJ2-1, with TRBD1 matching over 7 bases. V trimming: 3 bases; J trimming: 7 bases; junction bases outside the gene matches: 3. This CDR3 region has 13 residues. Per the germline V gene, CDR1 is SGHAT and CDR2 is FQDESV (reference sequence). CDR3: CASSLTGINEQFF. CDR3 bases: TGTGCCAGCAGCTTGACAGGGATAAATGAGCAGTTCTTC.

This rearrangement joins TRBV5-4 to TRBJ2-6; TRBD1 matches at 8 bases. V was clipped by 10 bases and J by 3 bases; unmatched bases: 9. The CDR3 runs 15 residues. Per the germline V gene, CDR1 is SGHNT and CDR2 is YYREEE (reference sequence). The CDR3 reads CAYSPGGHGANVLTF. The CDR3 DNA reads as TGTGCCTATAGCCCAGGGGGCCATGGGGCCAACGTCCTGACTTTC. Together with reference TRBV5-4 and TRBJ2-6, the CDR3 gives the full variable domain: ETGVTQSPTHLIKTRGQQVTLRCSSQSGHNTVSWYQQALGQGPQFIFQYYREEENGRGNFPPRFSGLQFPNYSSELNVNALELDDSALYLCAYSPGGHGANVLTFGAGSRLTVL.

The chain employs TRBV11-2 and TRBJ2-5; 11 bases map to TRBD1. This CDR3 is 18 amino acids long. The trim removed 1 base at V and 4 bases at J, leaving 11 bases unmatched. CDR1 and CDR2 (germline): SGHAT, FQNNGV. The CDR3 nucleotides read TGTGCCAGCAGCTTAGTTGTAGGTGGACAGGGGGCATCAGAGACCCAGTACTTC. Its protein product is CASSLVVGGQGASETQYF.

The CDR3 here is CASSRERGANTGELFF. The CDR3 DNA reads as TGTGCCAGCAGCCGCGAGCGGGGGGCGAACACCGGGGAGCTGTTTTTT. The chain is built from TRBV7-9 and TRBJ2-2, with 9 bases lining up with TRBD2. The CDR3 is made up of 16 amino acids. In germline, CDR1 is SEHNR, CDR2 FQNEAQ (reference sequence). V was pared by 5 bases and J by 0 bases, with 4 bases of the junction left unmatched. Supplemented by reference TRBV7-9 and TRBJ2-2, the full variable domain reads DTGVSQNPRHKITKRGQNVTFRCDPISEHNRLYWYRQTLGQGPEFLTYFQNEAQLEKSRLLSDRFSAERPKGSFSTLEIQRTEQGDSAMYLCASSRERGANTGELFFGEGSRLTVL.

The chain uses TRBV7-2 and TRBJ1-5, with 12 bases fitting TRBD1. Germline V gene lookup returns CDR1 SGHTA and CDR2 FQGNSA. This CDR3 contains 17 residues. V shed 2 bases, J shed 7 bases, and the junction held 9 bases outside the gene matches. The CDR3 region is CASSLSGGTGGRQPQHF. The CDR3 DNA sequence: TGTGCCAGCAGCTTATCAGGTGGGACAGGGGGCCGACAGCCCCAGCATTTT.

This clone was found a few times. This CDR3 reads CASSEGGGYTF. The CDR3 DNA follows: TGTGCCAGCAGCGAAGGGGGCGGCTACACCTTC. The gene calls are TRBV12-3 or TRBV12-4 and TRBJ1-2; 7 bases agree with TRBD1. The CDR3 consists of 11 residues. Losses at the gene ends were 6 bases for V and 8 bases for J; bases not matched to a gene: 3.

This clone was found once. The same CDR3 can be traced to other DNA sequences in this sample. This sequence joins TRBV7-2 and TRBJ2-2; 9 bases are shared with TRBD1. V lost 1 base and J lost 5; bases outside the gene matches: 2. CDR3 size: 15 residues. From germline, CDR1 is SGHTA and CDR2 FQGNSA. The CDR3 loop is CASSLVGQGTGELFF. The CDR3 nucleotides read TGTGCCAGCAGCTTAGTAGGACAGGGGACCGGGGAGCTGTTTTTT.

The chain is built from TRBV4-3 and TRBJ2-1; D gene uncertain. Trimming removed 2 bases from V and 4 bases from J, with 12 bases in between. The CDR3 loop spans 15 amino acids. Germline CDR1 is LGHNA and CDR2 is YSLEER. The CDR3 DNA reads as TGCGCCAGCAGCCAATATTTTAGCCAATACAATGAGCAGTTCTTC. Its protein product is CASSQYFSQYNEQFF.

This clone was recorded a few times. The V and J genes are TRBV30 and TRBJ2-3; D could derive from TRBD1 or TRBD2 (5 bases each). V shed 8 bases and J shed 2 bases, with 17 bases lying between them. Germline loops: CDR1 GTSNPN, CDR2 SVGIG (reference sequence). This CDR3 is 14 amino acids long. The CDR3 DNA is TGTGCCCGGGGCCCCGTCCCAGACACAGATACGCAGTATTTT. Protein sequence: CARGPVPDTDTQYF.

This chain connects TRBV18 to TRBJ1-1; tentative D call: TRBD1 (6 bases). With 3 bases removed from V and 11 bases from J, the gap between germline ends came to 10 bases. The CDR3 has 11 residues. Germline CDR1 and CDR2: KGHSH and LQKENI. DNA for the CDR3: TGTGCCAGCTCACCGTGGGGGCCTGCTTTCTTT. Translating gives CASSPWGPAFF.

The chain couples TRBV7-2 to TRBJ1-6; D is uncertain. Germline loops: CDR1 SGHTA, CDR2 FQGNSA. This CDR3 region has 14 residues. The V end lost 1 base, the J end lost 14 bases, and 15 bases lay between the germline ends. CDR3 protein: CASSLVADFEALHF. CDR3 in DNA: TGTGCCAGCAGCTTAGTAGCAGACTTTGAGGCCCTCCACTTT.

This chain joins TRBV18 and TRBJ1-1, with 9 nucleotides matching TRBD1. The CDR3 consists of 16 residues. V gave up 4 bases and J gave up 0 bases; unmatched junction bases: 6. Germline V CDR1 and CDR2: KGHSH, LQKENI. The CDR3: CASSLGQGGMNTEAFF. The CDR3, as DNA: TGTGCCAGCTCACTGGGACAGGGAGGAATGAACACTGAAGCTTTCTTT.

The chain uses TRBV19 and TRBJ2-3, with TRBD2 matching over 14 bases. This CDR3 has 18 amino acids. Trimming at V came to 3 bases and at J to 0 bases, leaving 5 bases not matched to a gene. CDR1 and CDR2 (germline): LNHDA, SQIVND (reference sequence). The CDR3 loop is CASSIGLAGGRSTDTQYF. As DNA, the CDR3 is TGTGCCAGTAGTATCGGACTAGCGGGAGGAAGGAGCACAGATACGCAGTATTTT.

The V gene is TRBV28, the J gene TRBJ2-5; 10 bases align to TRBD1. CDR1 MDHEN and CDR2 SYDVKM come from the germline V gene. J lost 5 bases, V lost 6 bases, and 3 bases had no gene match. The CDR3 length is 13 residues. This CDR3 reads CASSRQGAETQYF. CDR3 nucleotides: TGTGCCAGCAGCCGACAGGGGGCGGAGACCCAGTACTTC.

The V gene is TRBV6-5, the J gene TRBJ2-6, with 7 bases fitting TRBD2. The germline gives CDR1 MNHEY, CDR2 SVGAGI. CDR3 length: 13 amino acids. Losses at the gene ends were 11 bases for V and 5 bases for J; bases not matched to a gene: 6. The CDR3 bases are TGTGCCGGGGGGGAGCGGAGGGCCAACGTCCTGACTTTC. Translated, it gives CAGGERRANVLTF.

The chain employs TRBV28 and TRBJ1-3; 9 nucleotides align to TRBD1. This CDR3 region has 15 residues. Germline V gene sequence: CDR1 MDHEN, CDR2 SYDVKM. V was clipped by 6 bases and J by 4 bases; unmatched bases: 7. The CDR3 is CASRWTGTGGNTIYF. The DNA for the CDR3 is TGTGCCAGCAGGTGGACCGGGACAGGGGGAAACACCATATATTTT. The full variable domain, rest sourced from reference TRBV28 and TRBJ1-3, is DVKVTQSSRYLVKRTGEKVFLECVQDMDHENMFWYRQDPGLGLRLIYFSYDVKMKEKGDIPEGYSVSREKKERFSLILESASTNQTSMYLCASRWTGTGGNTIYFGEGSWLTVV.

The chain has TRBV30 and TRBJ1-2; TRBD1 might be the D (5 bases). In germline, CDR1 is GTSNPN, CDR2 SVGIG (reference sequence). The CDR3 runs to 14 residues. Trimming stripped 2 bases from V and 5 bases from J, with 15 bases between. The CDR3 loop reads CAWSHGWTLYGYTF. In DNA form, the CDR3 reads TGTGCCTGGAGTCACGGTTGGACACTATATGGCTACACCTTC. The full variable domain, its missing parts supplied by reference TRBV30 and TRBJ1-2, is SQTIHQWPATLVQPVGSPLSLECTVEGTSNPNLYWYRQAAGRGLQLLFYSVGIGQISSEVPQNLSASRPQDRQFILSSKKLLLSDSGFYLCAWSHGWTLYGYTFGSGTRLTVV.

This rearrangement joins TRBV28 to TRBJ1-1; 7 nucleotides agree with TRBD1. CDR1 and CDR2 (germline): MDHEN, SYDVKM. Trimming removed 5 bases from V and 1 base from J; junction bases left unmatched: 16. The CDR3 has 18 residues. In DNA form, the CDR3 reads TGTGCCAGCAGTCTCCGGGACAGCAATTTTAGAGGGAACACTGAAGCTTTCTTT. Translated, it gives CASSLRDSNFRGNTEAFF.

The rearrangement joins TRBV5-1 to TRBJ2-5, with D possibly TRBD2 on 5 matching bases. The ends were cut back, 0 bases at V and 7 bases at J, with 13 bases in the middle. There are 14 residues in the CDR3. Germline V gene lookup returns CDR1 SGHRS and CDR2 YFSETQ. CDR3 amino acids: CASSLEVGEGTQYF. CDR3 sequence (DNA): TGCGCCAGCAGCTTGGAGGTGGGAGAGGGGACCCAGTACTTC.

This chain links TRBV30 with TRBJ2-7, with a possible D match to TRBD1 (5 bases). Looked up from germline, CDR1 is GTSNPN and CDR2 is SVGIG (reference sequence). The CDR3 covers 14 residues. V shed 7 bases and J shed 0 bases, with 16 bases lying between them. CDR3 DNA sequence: TGTGCCTCCGAACGACAGACGAACTCCTACGAGCAGTACTTC. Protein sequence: CASERQTNSYEQYF.